What follows are 2 T cell receptor beta chains derived from one specimen sequenced in a study of blood T cell repertoires in COVID-19. TCRdb's copy holds only in-frame clones and misses some; the assay was immunoSEQ multiplex PCR. Among about 200,000 clones listed, about 84% were seen once. The sample was peripheral blood. The source is a human donor in a cohort sampled during active COVID-19.

The V call is TRBV5-1, the J call TRBJ2-2; D is perhaps TRBD1 (7 bases). V was pared by 0 bases and J by 6 bases, with 12 bases between. This CDR3 contains 15 residues. The V gene's germline CDR1 is SGHRS and CDR2 YFSETQ. The CDR3 nucleotides read TGCGCCAGCAGCTTGGCTCAGGGGGAGGCCGGGGAGCTGTTTTTT. Translated: CASSLAQGEAGELFF. The full variable domain, rest sourced from reference TRBV5-1 and TRBJ2-2, is KAGVTQTPRYLIKTRGQQVTLSCSPISGHRSVSWYQQTPGQGLQFLFEYFSETQRNKGNFPGRFSGRQFSNSRSEMNVSTLELGDSALYLCASSLAQGEAGELFFGEGSRLTVL.

This clone was seen more than once but under ten times. The chain recombines TRBV4-1 with TRBJ2-7, with 11 bases matching TRBD2. The CDR3 has 16 amino acids. Trimming at V came to 3 bases and at J to 3 bases, leaving 7 bases not matched to a gene. The V gene's germline CDR1 is MGHRA and CDR2 YSYEKL. The CDR3 DNA sequence: TGCGCCAGCAGCCAGGAACCGGGACTAGCGGACTACGAGCAGTACTTC. Its protein is CASSQEPGLADYEQYF.